The 17 T cell receptor beta chains below were found in one sample sequenced in a study of CD8 T cells in ankylosing spondylitis. TCRdb itself ran the 5' RACE reads through MiXCR, one entry per CDR3 protein. The sample yields 240,000 or so distinct CDR3 sequences, approximately 12% seen once. The sample consisted of blood, either unsorted or a sorted T cell fraction (not recorded which). The receptors originated from a male donor with ankylosing spondylitis or in good health (not recorded which).

This clonotype was observed at least ten times. The V gene is TRBV20-1, the J gene TRBJ2-3; D is perhaps TRBD2 (5 bases). Germline V gene sequence: CDR1 DFQATT, CDR2 SNEGSKA (reference sequence). This CDR3 comprises 14 residues. Trimming cost V 4 bases and J 1 base, with 12 bases left between them. The CDR3 DNA sequence: TGCAGTGCTATGATCGGAGGCCGCACAGATACGCAGTATTTT. Translating it yields CSAMIGGRTDTQYF.

This chain connects TRBV3-1 to TRBJ2-2; D unclear. V was trimmed by 0 bases and J by 9 bases, leaving 5 bases between them. The CDR3 totals 12 residues. CDR1 and CDR2 (germline): LGHDT, YNNKEL (reference sequence). The CDR3 DNA sequence: TGTGCCAGCAGCCAAGATCCCCGGGAGCTGTTTTTT. It is translated as CASSQDPRELFF.

In this sample, this clonotype turned up many times. The CDR3 DNA follows: TGCGCCAGCTCTTTACCTCCGGGACTAGCGCAAGAGACCCAGTACTTC. This translates into CASSLPPGLAQETQYF. The V and J genes are TRBV5-1 and TRBJ2-5; 10 nucleotides line up with TRBD2. V lost 7 bases, J lost 2 bases, and 11 bases stayed unmatched. Per germline, CDR1 SGHRS and CDR2 YFSETQ. This CDR3 region has 16 residues. Full variable domain (missing parts from reference TRBV5-1 and TRBJ2-5): KAGVTQTPRYLIKTRGQQVTLSCSPISGHRSVSWYQQTPGQGLQFLFEYFSETQRNKGNFPGRFSGRQFSNSRSEMNVSTLELGDSALYLCASSLPPGLAQETQYFGPGTRLLVL.

The chain recombines TRBV29-1 with TRBJ2-7; D may be TRBD2 (6 bases). The V and J ends lost 4 bases and 3 bases respectively, with 13 bases between them. The CDR3 is 13 amino acids. Per germline, CDR1 SQVTM and CDR2 ANQGSEA. CDR3 nucleotides: TGCAGCGTTGGACCGGGACTCTACTACGAGCAGTACTTC. It is translated as CSVGPGLYYEQYF.

This clonotype was seen many times. V and J are TRBV6-1 and TRBJ2-1, with D possibly being TRBD1 or TRBD2 (5 bases each). CDR1 and CDR2 from the germline V gene are MNHNS and SASEGT. Trimming removed 6 bases at V and 8 bases at J, with 17 bases between. The CDR3 consists of 14 residues. As DNA, the CDR3 is TGTGCCAGCAGACCCGCCGGGGACGTCGATGAGCAGTTCTTC. Encoded protein: CASRPAGDVDEQFF.

The chain couples TRBV5-6 to TRBJ2-7; 9 bases align to TRBD2. V shed 4 bases and J 3 bases; nucleotides not matched to a gene: 8. The CDR3 is 15 residues long. Germline CDR1 is SGHDT and CDR2 is YYEEEE. The CDR3 DNA sequence: TGTGCCAGCAGCAGGCGGCGGGAGGGCCACTACGAGCAGTACTTC. Encoded protein: CASSRRREGHYEQYF.

This clonotype was detected a few times. The chain uses TRBV18 and TRBJ2-7; D uncertain. The CDR3 sequence is 12 residues long. With 0 bases removed from V and 7 bases from J, the gap between germline ends came to 7 bases. Germline V gene data show CDR1 as KGHSH and CDR2 as LQKENI. The CDR3 DNA is TGTGCCAGCTCACCACCGAAGGGAGAGCAGTACTTC. Amino acid sequence: CASSPPKGEQYF.

This clonotype was counted many times. This chain uses TRBV4-1 with TRBJ2-4; 7 nucleotides line up with TRBD2. Germline V lookup: CDR1 MGHRA, CDR2 YSYEKL. The CDR3 has 17 amino acids. V trimming: 1 base; J trimming: 4 bases; junction bases outside the gene matches: 10. The CDR3 reads CASSQGTPSGWKNIQYF. Written as DNA, the CDR3 is TGCGCCAGCAGCCAAGGGACCCCTAGCGGATGGAAAAACATTCAGTACTTC.

This clonotype was recorded many times. The gene calls are TRBV6-1 and TRBJ1-1, with D tentatively TRBD1 (6 bases). Per germline, CDR1 MNHNS and CDR2 SASEGT. The CDR3 covers 14 residues. Deletions cut 8 bases from V and 1 base from J, with 14 bases between. The CDR3 DNA is TGTGCCAGCCGAACAGGGATACAGAACACTGAAGCTTTCTTT. Its translation is CASRTGIQNTEAFF.

This clonotype was recorded many times. This chain connects TRBV20-1 to TRBJ2-3; the D is unclear. Trimming shortened V by 6 bases and J by 5 bases, and 21 bases separated the two germline ends. The CDR3 runs 15 residues. CDR1 is DFQATT, CDR2 SNEGSKA, per germline (reference sequence). CDR3 loop: CSAGQSGFKQDTQYF. The DNA for the CDR3 is TGCAGTGCCGGTCAATCAGGTTTCAAACAAGATACGCAGTATTTT.

In this sample, this clonotype turned up many times. The chain uses TRBV12-3 or TRBV12-4 and TRBJ2-1; D may be TRBD2 (6 bases). V was cut by 5 bases and J by 7 bases, with 21 bases left in between. CDR3 length: 16 residues. The CDR3 DNA follows: TGTGCCAGCAGTGACTGGGGACTTGGATTTAGAAATGAGCAGTTCTTC. Residues: CASSDWGLGFRNEQFF.

This clonotype was found a few times. This chain uses TRBV6-2 or TRBV6-3 with TRBJ2-7; TRBD1 matches at 7 bases. The CDR3 runs to 15 residues. After removal of 2 bases from V and 3 bases from J, the junction contained 7 bases not matched to a gene. The germline gives CDR1 MNHEY, CDR2 SVGEGT. CDR3 sequence (DNA): TGTGCCAGCAGTTACCGTCGACAGGGTAACTACGAGCAGTACTTC. Residues: CASSYRRQGNYEQYF.

This clonotype was observed many times. The V call is TRBV20-1, the J call TRBJ1-1, with D hard to call. The CDR3 is 14 residues long. Germline-derived CDR1 and CDR2 are DFQATT and SNEGSKA (reference sequence). V gave up 6 bases and J gave up 0 bases, with 14 bases separating them. In DNA form, the CDR3 reads TGCAGTGCCACGACCGTCCAGCTGAACACTGAAGCTTTCTTT. Translated, it gives CSATTVQLNTEAFF.

The table lists this clonotype with many counts. J is TRBJ1-1 and V is TRBV20-1; D remains unclear. The CDR3 covers 12 residues. The V and J ends lost 3 bases and 0 bases respectively, with 5 bases between them. Germline CDR1 and CDR2: DFQATT and SNEGSKA (reference sequence). The CDR3 DNA sequence: TGCAGTGCTAGCAGATTGAACACTGAAGCTTTCTTT. Encoded protein: CSASRLNTEAFF.

This clonotype was seen ten or more times. CDR3 sequence (DNA): TGTGCCAGCAGTTTCTCCGGGGAGCTGTTTTTT. As protein: CASSFSGELFF. The V and J genes are TRBV12-3 or TRBV12-4 and TRBJ2-2; no definite D call. The CDR3 covers 11 residues. Trimming removed 3 bases from V and 6 bases from J, with 2 bases in between.

The V call is TRBV5-1, the J call TRBJ1-1, with 7 bases aligning to TRBD1. The J segment lost 7 bases and the V segment lost 4 bases, leaving 19 bases of the junction unmatched. This CDR3 is 17 amino acids long. Germline CDR1 SGHRS, CDR2 YFSETQ. CDR3 sequence (DNA): TGCGCCAGCAGCCTCTCCCTCTCCGGGACAGTGCGATTTGAAGCTTTCTTT. It yields the protein CASSLSLSGTVRFEAFF. Full variable domain (rest looked up from reference TRBV5-1 and TRBJ1-1): KAGVTQTPRYLIKTRGQQVTLSCSPISGHRSVSWYQQTPGQGLQFLFEYFSETQRNKGNFPGRFSGRQFSNSRSEMNVSTLELGDSALYLCASSLSLSGTVRFEAFFGQGTRLTVV.

The J gene is TRBJ2-7, the V gene TRBV30; no definite D call. Germline CDR1 and CDR2: GTSNPN and SVGIG (reference sequence). V was clipped by 1 base and J by 5 bases, with 15 bases between them. The CDR3 contains 14 residues. CDR3 loop: CAWSGLGGSDEQYF. The CDR3 DNA reads as TGTGCCTGGAGTGGACTGGGTGGGTCCGACGAGCAGTACTTC.